One and the same sample provided the 23 T cell receptor beta chains below, sequenced in a study of PD-1 and CTLA-4 blockade in melanoma. Clones were sequenced by immunoSEQ multiplex PCR, and TCRdb holds only the in-frame ones, with some missing. The sample includes around 32,000 clones, about 89% of them seen just once. Source: CD8+ T cells from peripheral blood, taken before anti-PD-1 treatment. The receptor source for this set is a human donor with melanoma.

This chain uses TRBV28 with TRBJ1-2, with D unresolved. Germline V gene sequence: CDR1 MDHEN, CDR2 SYDVKM. Trimming took off 7 bases at V and 8 bases at J, with 11 bases between the two ends. The CDR3 spans 11 residues. The CDR3, as DNA: TGTGCCAGCACCCCTGGAGGGGGCTACACCTTC. Translating gives CASTPGGGYTF.

The chain recombines TRBV3-1 (or the pseudogene TRBV3-2) with TRBJ1-2; no clear D. V shed 7 bases and J shed 5 bases, with 11 bases lying between them. The CDR3 runs to 12 residues. The germline CDR1 and CDR2 sequences are LGHDT and YNNKEL (reference sequence). CDR3 sequence reads: CASNSGGYGYTF. CDR3 bases: TGTGCCAGCAACTCAGGAGGTTATGGCTACACCTTC.

The chain is built from TRBV27 and TRBJ2-3; a weak D match, TRBD2 (7 bases). The CDR3 has 15 amino acids. Germline V gives CDR1 MNHEY, CDR2 SMNVEV (reference sequence). V was trimmed by 5 bases and J by 2 bases, leaving 14 bases between them. The CDR3 sequence: CASSLAGGHTDTQYF. The CDR3, as DNA: TGTGCCAGCAGTCTGGCCGGGGGGCACACAGATACGCAGTATTTT.

V usage is TRBV30 and J usage is TRBJ2-1, with D possibly matching TRBD2 (6 bases). The CDR3 length is 14 residues. The V end was cut by 2 bases, the J end by 5 bases, with 13 bases between. CDR1 GTSNPN and CDR2 SVGIG come from the germline V gene (reference sequence). The CDR3 sequence is CAWSIIAENNEQFF. Written as DNA, the CDR3 is TGTGCCTGGAGTATAATAGCGGAGAACAATGAGCAGTTCTTC.

The chain has TRBV6-5 and TRBJ1-1; a weak D match, TRBD1 (5 bases). This CDR3 comprises 12 residues. With 5 bases removed from V and 5 bases from J, the gap between germline ends came to 9 bases. CDR1 MNHEY and CDR2 SVGAGI come from the germline V gene. The CDR3 sequence is CASSRDGTEAFF. The DNA for the CDR3 is TGTGCCAGCAGTAGGGACGGAACTGAAGCTTTCTTT.

J is TRBJ1-2 and V is TRBV30, with D unresolved. Germline V gene lookup returns CDR1 GTSNPN and CDR2 SVGIG (reference sequence). Between the trimmed V and J ends, which lost 0 bases and 1 base, there was a span of 12 bases. The CDR3 totals 15 residues. The chain's CDR3 is CAWSVGDKLNYGYTF. CDR3 nucleotides: TGTGCCTGGAGTGTTGGTGACAAGCTTAACTATGGCTACACCTTC.

The rearrangement uses TRBV29-1 and TRBJ1-2; 7 nucleotides align to TRBD1. CDR1 SQVTM and CDR2 ANQGSEA come from the germline V gene. Trimming at V came to 5 bases and at J to 5 bases, leaving 17 bases not matched to a gene. The CDR3 covers 16 residues. CDR3 bases: TGCAGCGTTCAAAGCTCCCACGACAGGGACCAATATGGCTACACCTTC. Protein: CSVQSSHDRDQYGYTF.

The V gene is TRBV7-9, the J gene TRBJ2-1; 11 nucleotides match TRBD2. Looked up from germline, CDR1 is SEHNR and CDR2 is FQNEAQ (reference sequence). This CDR3 is built from 15 residues. J gave up 9 bases and V 1 base, and 5 bases lay outside the gene matches. The CDR3 sequence is CASSLDLAGGSEQFF. DNA of the CDR3: TGTGCCAGCAGCTTAGACCTAGCGGGGGGTTCTGAGCAGTTCTTC.

The chain couples TRBV6-2 or TRBV6-3 to TRBJ2-3; TRBD1 might be the D (6 bases). The CDR3 has 16 residues. The germline V gene has CDR1 MNHEY and CDR2 SVGEGT. The germline V and J ends were trimmed by 6 bases and 3 bases, with 19 bases remaining between them. The CDR3, as DNA: TGTGCCAGCAGCGGGTGGGGGCAATTGTTGACAGATACGCAGTATTTT. Translating gives CASSGWGQLLTDTQYF.

This clone occurred once. The gene calls are TRBV7-9 and TRBJ2-2; D is perhaps TRBD2 (6 bases). CDR1 is SEHNR, CDR2 FQNEAQ, per germline (reference sequence). CDR3 length: 16 amino acids. Trimming shortened V by 1 base and J by 1 base, and 10 bases separated the two germline ends. CDR3 coding DNA: TGTGCCAGCAGCTTAGGGCCTAGCGAGAACACCGGGGAGCTGTTTTTT. The encoded protein is CASSLGPSENTGELFF.

This clone was picked up one time. The chain employs TRBV24-1 and TRBJ2-7, with unresolved D. The CDR3 totals 13 residues. Germline V lookup: CDR1 KGHDR, CDR2 SFDVKD. Trimming left V 1 base short and J 6 bases short, with 9 bases between. In DNA form, the CDR3 reads TGTGCCACCAGTGATTTCGCGGATTCCGAGCAGTACTTC. Protein product: CATSDFADSEQYF.

The CDR3 protein is CASSPRGVGVLNTEAFF. The CDR3, as DNA: TGTGCCAGCAGCCCACGGGGGGTGGGGGTCCTGAACACTGAAGCTTTCTTT. The V call is TRBV7-9, the J call TRBJ1-1; D possibly corresponds to TRBD1 (5 bases). V lost 5 bases to trimming and J lost 0 bases, with 19 bases between them. Per the germline V gene, CDR1 is SEHNR and CDR2 is FQNEAQ (reference sequence). The CDR3 length is 17 residues.

This clone was counted a few times. The chain is built from TRBV1 and TRBJ2-1; the DNA was not used to check the table's D call, TRBD2. TRBV1 is designated a pseudogene. The CDR3 length is 17 residues. CDR3 DNA sequence: TGCACCAGCAGCTCCCCCCCGAGGCCCGCACCCTACAATGAGCAGTTCTTC. Its protein is CTSSSPPRPAPYNEQFF.

This clone was detected only once. CDR3 region: CASSSKPTDPGPKNPNYGYTF. The CDR3 DNA reads TGCGCCAGCAGCTCGAAGCCCACGGATCCGGGACCGAAGAACCCTAACTATGGCTACACCTTC. The chain combines TRBV5-1 with TRBJ1-2; D might be TRBD1 (5 bases). Trimming cost V 3 bases and J 0 bases, with 30 bases left between them. The CDR3 runs 21 residues. Germline CDR1 is SGHRS and CDR2 is YFSETQ.

The chain joins TRBV29-1 to TRBJ2-1; D is unresolved. The CDR3 has 11 amino acids. V lost 7 bases and J lost 9, with 13 bases in between. Germline CDR1 is SQVTM and CDR2 is ANQGSEA. As DNA, the CDR3 is TGCAGCGAAACGGTTCTTTCTGAGCAGTTCTTC. Translating it yields CSETVLSEQFF.

This clone was detected only a few times. The genes are TRBV30 and TRBJ1-3, with a tentative D call TRBD1 (6 bases). Germline V gives CDR1 GTSNPN, CDR2 SVGIG (reference sequence). V was shortened by 5 bases and J by 2 bases, with 13 bases between the two germline ends. The CDR3 loop spans 14 amino acids. CDR3 DNA: TGTGCCTGGGACGCGGGGGCAGCTGGAAACACCATATATTTT. Protein: CAWDAGAAGNTIYF.

The rearrangement joins TRBV29-1 to TRBJ1-2, with 11 bases identical to TRBD1. The CDR3 covers 13 residues. V trimming: 6 bases; J trimming: 5 bases; junction bases outside the gene matches: 5. CDR1 is SQVTM and CDR2 is ANQGSEA in the germline V gene. The CDR3: CSVRTGGPYGYTF. For the CDR3, the DNA is TGCAGCGTCCGGACAGGGGGCCCATATGGCTACACCTTC.

The chain employs TRBV10-3 and TRBJ1-5, with 9 bases aligning to TRBD1. With 6 bases clipped from V and 2 bases from J, the junction kept 2 bases outside the gene matches. The CDR3 runs to 14 residues. Germline V CDR1 and CDR2: ENHRY, SYGVKD. CDR3 residues: CAIRQGAGNQPQHF. The CDR3 DNA reads TGTGCCATCAGACAGGGGGCAGGCAATCAGCCCCAGCATTTT.

The genes are TRBV11-2 and TRBJ2-7, with D unresolved. Germline V CDR1 and CDR2: SGHAT, FQNNGV. V shed 3 bases and J shed 5 bases, with 2 bases lying between them. This CDR3 has 10 amino acids. The CDR3 region has the DNA TGTGCCAGCAGCTTTAACGAGCAGTACTTC. Translation gives CASSFNEQYF.

The chain recombines TRBV6-6 with TRBJ1-5, with D unclear. The CDR3 is 13 amino acids. Germline V CDR1 and CDR2: MNHNY, SVGAGI (reference sequence). With 2 bases removed from V and 5 bases from J, the gap between germline ends came to 7 bases. CDR3 sequence: CASSYLEHQPQHF. As DNA, the CDR3 is TGTGCCAGCAGTTACCTGGAGCATCAGCCCCAGCATTTT.

This sequence joins TRBV4-2 and TRBJ1-5; D uncertain. The germline gives CDR1 LGHNA, CDR2 YNFKEQ. The CDR3 has 16 amino acids. Trimming shortened V by 1 base and J by 0 bases, and 10 bases separated the two germline ends. The CDR3 bases are TGTGCCAGCAGCCAAGTATCGGCTTATAGCAATCAGCCCCAGCATTTT. The encoded protein is CASSQVSAYSNQPQHF.

V usage is TRBV29-1 and J usage is TRBJ1-1; D unresolved. The germline CDR1 and CDR2 sequences are SQVTM and ANQGSEA. The CDR3 is 12 amino acids. Trimming pared 0 bases from V and 6 bases from J, leaving 8 bases between. The CDR3 nucleotides are TGCAGCGTTGAAGATAGCCGCGCTGAAGCTTTCTTT. This translates into CSVEDSRAEAFF.

This rearrangement joins TRBV6-6 to TRBJ1-2; D unresolved. Looked up from germline, CDR1 is MNHNY and CDR2 is SVGAGI (reference sequence). The germline V and J ends were trimmed by 5 bases and 3 bases, with 16 bases remaining between them. The CDR3 runs 15 residues. Written as DNA, the CDR3 is TGTGCCAGCAGTCCCCTCGACCCCGGCGACTATGGCTACACCTTC. Its protein is CASSPLDPGDYGYTF.